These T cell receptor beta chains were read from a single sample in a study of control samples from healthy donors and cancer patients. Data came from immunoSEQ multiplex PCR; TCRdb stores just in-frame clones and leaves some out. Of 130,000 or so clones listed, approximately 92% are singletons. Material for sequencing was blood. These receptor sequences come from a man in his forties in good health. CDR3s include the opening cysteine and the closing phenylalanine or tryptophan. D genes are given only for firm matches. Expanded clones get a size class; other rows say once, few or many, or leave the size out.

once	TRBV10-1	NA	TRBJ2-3	TGCGCCAGCAGTGAGGGAGATACGCAGTATTTT	CASSEGDTQYF
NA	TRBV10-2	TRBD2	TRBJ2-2	TGCGCCAGTCAAGGGAGCGGGGGGTACACCGGGGAGCTGTTTTTT	CASQGSGGYTGELFF
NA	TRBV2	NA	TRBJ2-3	TGTGCCAGCAGGGACATCCAAGCCACAGATACGCAGTATTTT	CASRDIQATDTQYF
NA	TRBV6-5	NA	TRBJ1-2	TGTGCCAGCAGTCGAGGACAGGGCTACACCTTC	CASSRGQGYTF
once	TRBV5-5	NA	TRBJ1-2	TGTGCCAGCAGTCAAAAGACAGACCTCCCTGGCTACACCTTC	CASSQKTDLPGYTF
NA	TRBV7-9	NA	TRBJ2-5	TGTGCCAGCAGCTTAATTCAAGAGACCCAGTACTTC	CASSLIQETQYF
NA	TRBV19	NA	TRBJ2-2	TGTGCCAGTAGTATTGGCAGGGTCATCACCGGGGAGCTGTTTTTT	CASSIGRVITGELFF
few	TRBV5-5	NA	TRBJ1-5	TGTGCCAGCAGCTTACAGGGTGGCAATCAGCCCCAGCATTTT	CASSLQGGNQPQHF
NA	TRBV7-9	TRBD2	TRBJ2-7	TGTGCCAGCAGCTTGGGCGGGAGGGCTCTCTACTACGAGCAGTACTTC	CASSLGGRALYYEQYF
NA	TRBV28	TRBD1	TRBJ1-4	TGTGCCAGCAGTTTCGTCGGGACAGGGGATGAAAAACTGTTTTTT	CASSFVGTGDEKLFF
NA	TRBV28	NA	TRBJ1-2	TGTGCCAGCAACCAGGAAGCGCGGGGCTACACCTTC	CASNQEARGYTF
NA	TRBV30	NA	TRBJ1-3	TGTGCCTGGAGTGTAGATACCGCTGGACCTGGAAACACCATATATTTT	CAWSVDTAGPGNTIYF
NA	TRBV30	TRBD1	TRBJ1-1	TGTGCCTCAGGGGGGACTGAAGCTTTCTTT	CASGGTEAFF
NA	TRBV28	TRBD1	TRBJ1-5	TGTGCCAGCAGGACAACAGGGGGCGGACAGCCCCAGCATTTT	CASRTTGGGQPQHF
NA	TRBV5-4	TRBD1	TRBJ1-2	TGTGCCAGCAGTCCGACAGGGGGCAATGGCTACACCTTC	CASSPTGGNGYTF
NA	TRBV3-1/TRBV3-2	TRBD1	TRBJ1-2	TGTGCCAGCAGACCTCAGGGGGTAGGTGGGTATGGCTACACCTTC	CASRPQGVGGYGYTF
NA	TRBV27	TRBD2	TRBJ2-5	TGTGCCAGCAGAAACCTGGGAGGGGAGACCCAGTACTTC	CASRNLGGETQYF
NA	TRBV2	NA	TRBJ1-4	TGTGCCAGCAGTCGGAGGGGTCGAGGGGAAAAACTGTTTTTT	CASSRRGRGEKLFF
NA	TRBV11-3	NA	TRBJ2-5	TGTGCCAGCAGCGTGGCTGGGTACCAAGAGACCCAGTACTTC	CASSVAGYQETQYF
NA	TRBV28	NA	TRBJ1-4	TGTGCCAGCAGTTTATGGGTTGAGAATGAAAAACTGTTTTTT	CASSLWVENEKLFF
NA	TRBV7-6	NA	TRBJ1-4	TGTGCCAGCAGCTTAAACTCCGGGGGGGGTGAAAAACTGTTTTTT	CASSLNSGGGEKLFF
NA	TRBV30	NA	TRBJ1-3	TGTGCCTCCAGACTGAACTCTGGAAACACCATATATTTT	CASRLNSGNTIYF
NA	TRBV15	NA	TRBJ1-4	TGTGCCACCAGCAGAGATCCCCAGGGCGGGGATGAAAAACTGTTTTTT	CATSRDPQGGDEKLFF
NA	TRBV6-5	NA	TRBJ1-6	TGTGCCAGCAGACGGCAGACCTCCTATAATTCACCCCTCCACTTT	CASRRQTSYNSPLHF
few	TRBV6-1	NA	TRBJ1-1	TGTGCCAGCAGTGAAGCCCAGGGATGGGACACTGAAGCTTTCTTT	CASSEAQGWDTEAFF
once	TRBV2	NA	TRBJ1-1	TGTGCCAGCACTCAGGGACTGTACACTGAAGCTTTCTTT	CASTQGLYTEAFF
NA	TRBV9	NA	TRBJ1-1	TGTGCCAGCAGCGTATTTAAGGAAACCACTGAAGCTTTCTTT	CASSVFKETTEAFF
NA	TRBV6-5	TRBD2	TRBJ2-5	TGTGCCAGCAGTTACTCGGGAGGGAACAAAGAGACCCAGTACTTC	CASSYSGGNKETQYF
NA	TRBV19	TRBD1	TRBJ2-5	TGTGCCAGTAGTATAGGGGGACAGTTAATGCGAGAGACCCAGTACTTC	CASSIGGQLMRETQYF
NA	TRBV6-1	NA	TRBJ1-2	TGTGCCAGCAGTGAAGCATTCGGGGTTGGCTACACCTTC	CASSEAFGVGYTF
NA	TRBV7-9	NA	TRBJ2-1	TGTGCCAGCAGCTCCCGGGGGCGGGGGCTCTACAATGAGCAGTTCTTC	CASSSRGRGLYNEQFF
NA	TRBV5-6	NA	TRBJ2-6	TGTGCCAGCAACAAGAGGGCAGTTGGGGCCAACGTCCTGACTTTC	CASNKRAVGANVLTF
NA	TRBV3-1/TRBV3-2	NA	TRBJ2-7	TGTGCCAGCAGCCAAGCATTAAGTCCAGTCTCCGAGCAGTACTTC	CASSQALSPVSEQYF
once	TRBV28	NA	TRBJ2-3	TGTGCCAGCAGTTTACTCACAGATACGCAGTATTTT	CASSLLTDTQYF
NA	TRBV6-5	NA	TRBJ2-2	TGTGCCAGCAGTTACCGGGCGGGTACCGGGGAGCTGTTTTTT	CASSYRAGTGELFF
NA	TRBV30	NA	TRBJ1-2	TGTGCCTGGAGTGTGGGACCCCAGAGCTACACCTTC	CAWSVGPQSYTF
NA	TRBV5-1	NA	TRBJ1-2	TGCGCCAGCAGCTTGTCGGGGCCCTATGGCTACACCTTC	CASSLSGPYGYTF
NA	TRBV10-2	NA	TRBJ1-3	TGCGCCAGCAGTCAACAGGGCGGTGGAAACACCATATATTTT	CASSQQGGGNTIYF
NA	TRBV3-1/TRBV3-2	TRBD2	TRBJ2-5	TGTGCCAGCAGCCGGATAGCGGGGGACCAAGAGACCCAGTACTTC	CASSRIAGDQETQYF
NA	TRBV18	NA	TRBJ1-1	TGTGCCAGCTCACCCCTGGACATGAACACTGAAGCTTTCTTT	CASSPLDMNTEAFF
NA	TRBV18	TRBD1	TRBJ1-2	TGTGCCAGCTCAGATACAGGGGGCGACTATGGCTACACCTTC	CASSDTGGDYGYTF
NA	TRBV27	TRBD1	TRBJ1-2	TGTGCCAGCATCTTCAGCTTTCGTATGCAGGGGGCGCCGAGGGGCTACACCTTC	CASIFSFRMQGAPRGYTF
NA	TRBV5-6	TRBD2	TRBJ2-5	TGTGCCAGCAGCCTGGCCCGTGCTAGCGGCCTACAAGAGACCCAGTACTTC	CASSLARASGLQETQYF
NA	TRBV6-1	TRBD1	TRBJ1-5	TGTGCCAGCAGTGAAAGGCCCGGGACAGGGAATCAGCCCCAGCATTTT	CASSERPGTGNQPQHF
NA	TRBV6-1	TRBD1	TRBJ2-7	TGTGCCAGCAGTGAATGGGTAGGGGGCATGTACGAGCAGTACTTC	CASSEWVGGMYEQYF
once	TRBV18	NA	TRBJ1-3	TGTGCCAGCTCACCTACCTCGGTATTTGGAAACACCATATATTTT	CASSPTSVFGNTIYF
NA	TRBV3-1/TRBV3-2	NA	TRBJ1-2	TGTGCCAGCAGCCACGGGACTCACTATGGCTACACCTTC	CASSHGTHYGYTF
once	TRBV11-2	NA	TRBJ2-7	TGTGCCAGCAGCTTAGGACCAGGGAGGCACTACGAGCAGTACTTC	CASSLGPGRHYEQYF
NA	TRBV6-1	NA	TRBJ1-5	TGTGCCAGCAGTGGAGTGACAGCTATAGCGGGACAGCCCCAGCATTTT	CASSGVTAIAGQPQHF
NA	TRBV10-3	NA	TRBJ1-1	TGTGCCATCAGTGAGCTGGGGGTGAACACTGAAGCTTTCTTT	CAISELGVNTEAFF
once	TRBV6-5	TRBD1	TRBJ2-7	TGTGCCAGCCGGAGGGCCGGACAGGGTAACTACGAGCAGTACTTC	CASRRAGQGNYEQYF
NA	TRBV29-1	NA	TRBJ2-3	TGCAGCGTCTCACATGTGGATCCCGGGGATACGCAGTATTTT	CSVSHVDPGDTQYF
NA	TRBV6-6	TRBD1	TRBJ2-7	TGTGCCAGTACCGGGACAGACTCCTACGAGCAGTACTTC	CASTGTDSYEQYF
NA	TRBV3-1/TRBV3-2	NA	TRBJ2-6	TGTGCCAGCAGCCAAGACAGCTCTGGGGCCAACGTCCTGACTTTC	CASSQDSSGANVLTF
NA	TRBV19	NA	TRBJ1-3	TGTGCCAGTACCCCTATAAGCTACTCTGGAAACACCATATATTTT	CASTPISYSGNTIYF
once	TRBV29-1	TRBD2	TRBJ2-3	TGCAGCGTTGAAGAAACCAGCGGGGTTAGCACAGATACGCAGTATTTT	CSVEETSGVSTDTQYF